Shown below are 31 T cell receptor beta chains from a single sample sequenced in a study of T-cell reconstitution after alpha-beta-depleted transplantation in children. Library preparation (for TCRbeta) was performed with unique molecular identifiers. TCRdb reanalysed the PCR reads using MiXCR and keeps one entry per CDR3 protein. The data contain more than 40,000 distinct CDR3 sequences, approximately 52% of them singletons. The starting material was peripheral blood, obtained before TCRalphabeta/CD19-depleted stem cell transplant. All receptors come from a boy younger than two with SCID, due to receive a stem cell transplant.

J is TRBJ2-5 and V is TRBV7-8; TRBD1 agrees at 7 bases. This CDR3 comprises 14 residues. Germline-derived CDR1 and CDR2 are SGHVS and FQNEAQ. V was clipped by 6 bases and J by 1 base; unmatched bases: 5. CDR3 in amino acids: CASSTGDGQETQYF. The DNA for the CDR3 is TGTGCCAGCAGTACAGGGGACGGCCAAGAGACCCAGTACTTC.

This clonotype was counted between two and nine times. The rearrangement uses TRBV7-6 and TRBJ2-1; D unresolved. Germline V CDR1 and CDR2: SGHVS, FNYEAQ. The ends were cut back, 5 bases at V and 6 bases at J, with 17 bases in the middle. The CDR3 has 15 amino acids. The CDR3: CASSTSSPAINEQFF. Written as DNA, the CDR3 is TGTGCCAGCAGCACCTCTAGTCCTGCCATCAATGAGCAGTTCTTC.

The genes are TRBV7-2 and TRBJ2-3; 13 bases are a match to TRBD2. This CDR3 contains 17 residues. V trimming: 5 bases; J trimming: 2 bases; junction bases outside the gene matches: 7. The germline gives CDR1 SGHTA, CDR2 FQGNSA. The CDR3 is CASSTGGTSGVTDTQYF. CDR3 DNA sequence: TGTGCCAGCAGCACGGGGGGGACTAGCGGGGTCACAGATACGCAGTATTTT.

This chain connects TRBV7-6 to TRBJ1-1, with a weak D call TRBD1 (6 bases). Trimming cost V 5 bases and J 6 bases, with 19 bases left between them. The V gene's germline CDR1 is SGHVS and CDR2 FNYEAQ. This CDR3 is built from 15 residues. Written as DNA, the CDR3 is TGTGCCAGCAGCCGACAGACAGGCACCAGCGCTGAAGCTTTCTTT. As protein: CASSRQTGTSAEAFF.

CDR3: CASSQEWDRGLYF. The DNA for the CDR3 is TGCGCCAGCAGCCAAGAGTGGGACAGGGGCCTGTATTTT. The gene calls are TRBV4-3 and TRBJ2-3, with 10 bases matching TRBD1. In germline, CDR1 is LGHNA, CDR2 YSLEER. V was pared by 0 bases and J by 14 bases, with 5 bases of the junction left unmatched. The CDR3 length is 13 residues.

This sequence joins TRBV5-6 and TRBJ2-3; 8 bases agree with TRBD2. V trimming: 1 base; J trimming: 0 bases; junction bases outside the gene matches: 10. Germline loops: CDR1 SGHDT, CDR2 YYEEEE. The CDR3 totals 18 residues. The CDR3 bases are TGTGCCAGCAGCTTGAGGCGACTAGCGAGGGGGAGCACAGATACGCAGTATTTT. Residues: CASSLRRLARGSTDTQYF. The variable domain in full, with the rest retrieved from reference TRBV5-6 and TRBJ2-3, is DAGVTQSPTHLIKTRGQQVTLRCSPKSGHDTVSWYQQALGQGPQFIFQYYEEEERQRGNFPDRFSGHQFPNYSSELNVNALLLGDSALYLCASSLRRLARGSTDTQYFGPGTRLTVL.

The chain couples TRBV2 to TRBJ1-6; 9 bases align to TRBD1. CDR1 and CDR2 (germline): SNHLY, FYNNEI. The junction had 3 bases not matched to a gene; V was cut back by 5 bases and J by 7 bases. The CDR3 has 14 residues. The CDR3 coding sequence is TGTGCCAGCAGTACCGGGACAGGGAATTCACCCCTCCACTTT. Its translation is CASSTGTGNSPLHF.

This chain connects TRBV28 to TRBJ2-7; TRBD2 aligns across 7 bases. The CDR3 runs 16 residues. The germline CDR1 and CDR2 sequences are MDHEN and SYDVKM. V gave up 3 bases and J gave up 4 bases; unmatched junction bases: 12. CDR3 protein: CASSFGSREGGYEQYF. For the CDR3, the DNA is TGTGCCAGCAGTTTTGGGTCCAGGGAGGGAGGATACGAGCAGTACTTC.

This clonotype was recorded once. This chain joins TRBV20-1 and TRBJ2-1; 9 bases match TRBD2. V shed 7 bases, J shed 4 bases, and the junction held 14 bases outside the gene matches. The germline CDR1 and CDR2 sequences are DFQATT and SNEGSKA (reference sequence). The CDR3 contains 16 residues. CDR3 coding DNA: TGCAGTGTCCACCTTAGCGGGGGCCCTAGTTACAATGAGCAGTTCTTC. Protein product: CSVHLSGGPSYNEQFF.

This chain connects TRBV4-3 to TRBJ1-1, with D possibly TRBD1 on 5 matching bases. Germline V lookup: CDR1 LGHNA, CDR2 YSLEER. The CDR3 covers 14 residues. The DNA for the CDR3 is TGCGCTATCAGCCCACGTGGGGGGAGCACTGAAGCTTTCTTT. Protein: CAISPRGGSTEAFF.

In its sample, this clonotype was seen many times. CDR3 nucleotide sequence: TGTGCCAGCAGCCCCTCGACAGGGACTAATGAAAAACTGTTTTTT. Amino acid sequence: CASSPSTGTNEKLFF. The chain combines TRBV7-2 with TRBJ1-4; the match to TRBD1 covers 7 bases. CDR3 length: 15 residues. J gave up 2 bases and V 5 bases, and 5 bases lay outside the gene matches. CDR1 and CDR2 (germline): SGHTA, FQGNSA.

The chain is built from TRBV12-3 or TRBV12-4 and TRBJ1-1; D remains ambiguous. Trimming stripped 1 base from V and 1 base from J, with 7 bases between. The CDR3 has 14 amino acids. CDR3 region: CASSLEHRNTEAFF. The CDR3 DNA reads as TGTGCCAGCAGTTTAGAACATAGGAACACTGAAGCTTTCTTT.

CDR3 coding DNA: TGTGCCAGCAGCCCGGTGGAGGGAATGAGACGATATGGCTACACCTTC. Protein sequence: CASSPVEGMRRYGYTF. V gene TRBV27 combines with J gene TRBJ1-2; no clear D. The germline CDR1 and CDR2 sequences are MNHEY and SMNVEV (reference sequence). V gave up 6 bases and J gave up 5 bases, with 22 bases separating them. The length of the CDR3 is 16 residues.

V is TRBV6-2 or TRBV6-3 and J is TRBJ2-2; no definite D call. Looked up from germline, CDR1 is MNHEY and CDR2 is SVGEGT. V was shortened by 0 bases and J by 5 bases, with 4 bases between the two germline ends. CDR3 length: 13 amino acids. DNA of the CDR3: TGTGCCAGCAGTTACTCCGAGACCGGGGAGCTGTTTTTT. Translation: CASSYSETGELFF.

The rearrangement uses TRBV28 and TRBJ2-2; TRBD2 matches 14 bases. The germline gives CDR1 MDHEN, CDR2 SYDVKM. V lost 6 bases and J lost 3; bases outside the gene matches: 18. The CDR3 spans 21 residues. The CDR3 protein is CASRRPPGTSGGRPDTGELFF. CDR3 in DNA: TGTGCCAGCAGGCGTCCCCCCGGGACTAGCGGGGGCCGACCGGACACCGGGGAGCTGTTTTTT.

The sample holds a few counts of this clonotype. The V call is TRBV6-5, the J call TRBJ1-2; 8 bases match TRBD1. The CDR3 is 15 residues long. CDR1 is MNHEY and CDR2 is SVGAGI in the germline V gene. With 0 bases clipped from V and 4 bases from J, the junction kept 4 bases outside the gene matches. CDR3 sequence (DNA): TGTGCCAGCAGTTACTCTTACGACAGGGGCTATGGCTACACCTTC. Its translation is CASSYSYDRGYGYTF.

This clonotype was seen a few times. The rearrangement links TRBV4-3 to TRBJ2-3; tentative D call: TRBD1 (6 bases). Germline CDR1 and CDR2: LGHNA and YSLEER. V was pared by 0 bases and J by 2 bases, with 21 bases between. The CDR3 length is 19 residues. This chain's CDR3 is CASSQDNGGGGQHTDTQYF. CDR3 DNA: TGCGCCAGCAGCCAAGATAATGGAGGAGGCGGACAGCACACAGATACGCAGTATTTT.

This clonotype occurred many times. In DNA, the CDR3 is TGCGCCAGCAGCCAAGTAGGGGGCTCCTACAATGAGCAGTTCTTC. Translation gives CASSQVGGSYNEQFF. The chain recombines TRBV4-3 with TRBJ2-1, with a possible D match to TRBD1 (6 bases). The CDR3 is 15 residues long. The V gene lost 1 base and the J gene lost 0 bases, with 7 bases spanning the gap. The germline V gene has CDR1 LGHNA and CDR2 YSLEER.

V and J are TRBV7-9 and TRBJ2-1, with 7 bases lining up with TRBD1. The CDR3 contains 15 residues. Trimming took 7 bases from V and 3 from J; bases not matched to a gene: 9. Germline V gives CDR1 SEHNR, CDR2 FQNEAQ (reference sequence). The CDR3 region is CASTVVGGGYNEQFF. DNA of the CDR3: TGTGCCAGCACCGTAGTAGGGGGCGGCTACAATGAGCAGTTCTTC.

The chain links TRBV5-6 to TRBJ2-5; 8 bases line up with TRBD2. The germline V gene has CDR1 SGHDT and CDR2 YYEEEE. The CDR3 is 15 amino acids. Trimming at V came to 4 bases and at J to 8 bases, leaving 13 bases not matched to a gene. The CDR3 loop is CASSLGTRARDTQYF. DNA for the CDR3: TGTGCCAGCAGCCTAGGGACTAGAGCAAGAGACACCCAGTACTTC.

The genes are TRBV7-2 and TRBJ2-3; D tentatively fits TRBD1 or TRBD2 (5 bases each). Germline V gene data show CDR1 as SGHTA and CDR2 as FQGNSA. This CDR3 region has 17 residues. Trimming cost V 4 bases and J 0 bases, with 17 bases left between them. The DNA for the CDR3 is TGTGCCAGCAGCTCAAGGTGGGCAGGGAGTAGCACAGATACGCAGTATTTT. Residues: CASSSRWAGSSTDTQYF. Based on the CDR3 plus reference TRBV7-2 and TRBJ2-3, the full variable domain is GAGVSQSPSNKVTEKGKDVELRCDPISGHTALYWYRQSLGQGLEFLIYFQGNSAPDKSGLPSDRFSAERTGGSVSTLTIQRTQQEDSAVYLCASSSRWAGSSTDTQYFGPGTRLTVL.

The sample holds a few counts of this clonotype. The chain is built from TRBV27 and TRBJ2-7; maybe TRBD2 (6 bases). The CDR3 sequence is 15 residues long. The V gene's germline CDR1 is MNHEY and CDR2 SMNVEV (reference sequence). V was cut by 3 bases and J by 7 bases, with 19 bases left in between. CDR3: CASSFFGGEHMEQYF. DNA of the CDR3: TGTGCCAGCAGTTTCTTCGGGGGAGAACATATGGAGCAGTACTTC.

The rearrangement joins TRBV20-1 to TRBJ1-5; no clear D. The V gene lost 6 bases and the J gene lost 0 bases, with 6 bases spanning the gap. There are 12 residues in the CDR3. Germline CDR1 and CDR2: DFQATT and SNEGSKA (reference sequence). In nucleotides, the CDR3 is TGCAGTGCCGAGGCTAGCAATCAGCCCCAGCATTTT. It codes for CSAEASNQPQHF.

V is TRBV28 and J is TRBJ1-2; unclear D gene. This CDR3 has 15 residues. The germline V gene has CDR1 MDHEN and CDR2 SYDVKM. V was clipped by 4 bases and J by 0 bases, with 12 bases between them. The CDR3 spells CASSSRQPANYGYTF. DNA of the CDR3: TGTGCCAGCAGTTCCCGCCAGCCCGCTAACTATGGCTACACCTTC.

This sequence joins TRBV20-1 and TRBJ2-7; 12 bases are shared with TRBD2. The CDR3 is 18 amino acids. Germline CDR1 is DFQATT and CDR2 is SNEGSKA (reference sequence). The V gene end was trimmed by 3 bases and the J gene end by 1 base; junction bases not matched to a gene: 13. The CDR3 sequence is CSASPLTSGRILSYEQYF. The CDR3 nucleotides read TGCAGTGCTAGCCCACTAACTAGCGGGAGGATTTTATCCTACGAGCAGTACTTC.

This clonotype was counted only a few times. The chain links TRBV6-5 to TRBJ2-3; TRBD2 aligns across 13 bases. The CDR3 is made up of 17 amino acids. The V segment lost 0 bases and the J segment 4 bases; nucleotides outside the gene matches: 4. CDR1 and CDR2 from the germline V gene are MNHEY and SVGAGI. This CDR3 is CASSYSQLAGGADTQYF. In DNA form, the CDR3 reads TGTGCCAGCAGTTACTCCCAACTAGCGGGGGGGGCAGATACGCAGTATTTT.

A few counts support this clonotype. This chain joins TRBV6-1 and TRBJ2-3; 8 bases are shared with TRBD2. The trim removed 1 base at V and 3 bases at J, leaving 3 bases unmatched. The CDR3 loop spans 15 amino acids. CDR1 is MNHNS, CDR2 SASEGT, per germline. The CDR3 DNA follows: TGTGCCAGCAGTGAAGGTAGCGGGGAGACAGATACGCAGTATTTT. Its protein product is CASSEGSGETDTQYF.

The V gene is TRBV4-1, the J gene TRBJ2-1, with 8 bases identical to TRBD2. Germline V gene sequence: CDR1 MGHRA, CDR2 YSYEKL. V was clipped by 4 bases and J by 6 bases; unmatched bases: 8. This CDR3 has 15 residues. The CDR3 loop reads CASSLGGGLPNEQFF. The DNA of the CDR3 is TGCGCCAGCAGCCTCGGCGGGGGGCTCCCCAATGAGCAGTTCTTC.

This clonotype was picked up a small number of times. V usage is TRBV3-1 and J usage is TRBJ2-3, with 7 bases aligning to TRBD2. Losses at the gene ends were 3 bases for V and 3 bases for J; bases not matched to a gene: 6. The germline V gene encodes CDR1 LGHDT and CDR2 YNNKEL (reference sequence). This CDR3 comprises 15 residues. The CDR3: CASSHIAGATDTQYF. The CDR3 DNA follows: TGTGCCAGCAGCCACATAGCGGGCGCTACAGATACGCAGTATTTT.

This clonotype was detected only a few times. The rearrangement joins TRBV9 to TRBJ2-1; the match to TRBD2 covers 10 bases. V shed 3 bases and J 2 bases; nucleotides not matched to a gene: 5. Germline V gene lookup returns CDR1 SGDLS and CDR2 YYNGEE. CDR3 length: 16 amino acids. The chain's CDR3 is CASSASGSQAYNEQFF. The CDR3 region has the DNA TGTGCCAGCAGCGCTAGCGGGAGCCAGGCCTACAATGAGCAGTTCTTC. The whole variable domain, remainder taken from reference TRBV9 and TRBJ2-1, is DSGVTQTPKHLITATGQRVTLRCSPRSGDLSVYWYQQSLDQGLQFLIQYYNGEERAKGNILERFSAQQFPDLHSELNLSSLELGDSALYFCASSASGSQAYNEQFFGPGTRLTVL.

This CDR3 reads CASRGSRTDTQYF. CDR3 nucleotide sequence: TGTGCCAGCCGAGGGTCTCGCACAGATACGCAGTATTTT. The chain has TRBV12-3 or TRBV12-4 and TRBJ2-3; D possibly corresponds to TRBD2 (5 bases). With 8 bases removed from V and 1 base from J, the gap between germline ends came to 10 bases. The CDR3 has 13 residues.